The 8 T cell receptor beta chains listed next were all sequenced from one sample in a study of blood T cell repertoires in COVID-19 (dated by TCRdb to about 2020). Library construction relied on the immunoSEQ multiplex PCR assay. Here the immuneACCESS table is served through TCRdb, limited to in-frame sequences with V and J called. Missing clones are a known gap in these copies; in checked studies unresolved V genes cover under half, and the rest lacks a known reason. For this sample the table gives 150,000 to 200,000 clones, of which about 86% were detected only once. The ten largest clones take up just under 0.9% of the sample. Sequencing was carried out using peripheral blood. The source is a woman aged 18-30 years who had recovered from COVID-19.

This chain connects TRBV15 to TRBJ1-1, with TRBD1 identical over 7 bases. CDR1 LNHNV and CDR2 YYDKDF come from the germline V gene (reference sequence). This CDR3 contains 14 residues. J lost 1 base, V lost 4 bases, and 3 bases had no gene match. This CDR3 is CATSIRQGNTEAFF. Here the CDR3 DNA reads TGTGCCACCAGCATCAGACAGGGGAACACTGAAGCTTTCTTT.

The J gene is TRBJ2-2, the V gene TRBV6-5; D uncertain. Per the germline V gene, CDR1 is MNHEY and CDR2 is SVGAGI. The CDR3 runs to 12 residues. Deletions cut 6 bases from V and 8 bases from J, with 10 bases between. The CDR3 DNA reads TGTGCCAGCAGACGGAGCCCTGGGGAGCTGTTTTTT. It specifies CASRRSPGELFF.

The chain is built from TRBV5-4 and TRBJ2-7; tentatively, D is TRBD1 (5 bases). Germline V gives CDR1 SGHNT, CDR2 YYREEE (reference sequence). The ends were cut back, 4 bases at V and 5 bases at J, with 10 bases in the middle. This CDR3 is 12 amino acids long. CDR3 bases: TGTGCCAGCAGCCTCTCAGGGAACGAGCAGTACGTC. Protein product: CASSLSGNEQYV.

The rearrangement joins TRBV27 to TRBJ2-1; 8 bases are a match to TRBD2. Germline CDR1 MNHEY, CDR2 SMNVEV (reference sequence). The length of the CDR3 is 12 residues. The trim removed 11 bases at V and 4 bases at J, leaving 4 bases unmatched. The CDR3 here is CAAGGPYNEQFF. The CDR3 coding sequence is TGTGCCGCGGGGGGCCCATACAATGAGCAGTTCTTC.

This rearrangement joins TRBV19 to TRBJ2-3; no definite D call. Germline CDR1 and CDR2: LNHDA and SQIVND (reference sequence). This CDR3 contains 13 residues. V was trimmed by 1 base and J by 4 bases, leaving 6 bases between them. CDR3 nucleotides: TGTGCCAGTAGTATAGGGGCGCCAGATACGCAGTATTTT. Amino acids: CASSIGAPDTQYF.

This clone was observed a few times. The chain combines TRBV7-9 with TRBJ2-5, with TRBD1 identical over 8 bases. V lost 5 bases to trimming and J lost 1 base; unmatched junction nucleotides: 6. The CDR3 spans 15 residues. Germline loops: CDR1 SEHNR, CDR2 FQNEAQ (reference sequence). The CDR3 spells CASSPDRGFQETQYF. DNA of the CDR3: TGTGCCAGCAGCCCCGACAGGGGTTTCCAAGAGACCCAGTACTTC.

This chain connects TRBV7-9 to TRBJ1-2; possible D gene TRBD1, 5 bases. CDR1 SEHNR and CDR2 FQNEAQ come from the germline V gene (reference sequence). The CDR3 is 15 residues long. Trimming left V 4 bases short and J 7 bases short, with 19 bases between. CDR3 in DNA: TGTGCCAGCAGCTCCCCCCGGGGGGGTAATCGTGGCTACACCTTC. Protein product: CASSSPRGGNRGYTF.

This chain uses TRBV13 with TRBJ2-1; 7 bases fit TRBD2. CDR3 length: 16 amino acids. V was pared by 5 bases and J by 3 bases, with 10 bases of the junction left unmatched. Germline values: CDR1 PRHDT, CDR2 FYEKMQ (reference sequence). CDR3 sequence reads: CASSAGIRGGYNEQFF. DNA for the CDR3: TGTGCCAGCAGCGCAGGAATTCGCGGGGGCTACAATGAGCAGTTCTTC.